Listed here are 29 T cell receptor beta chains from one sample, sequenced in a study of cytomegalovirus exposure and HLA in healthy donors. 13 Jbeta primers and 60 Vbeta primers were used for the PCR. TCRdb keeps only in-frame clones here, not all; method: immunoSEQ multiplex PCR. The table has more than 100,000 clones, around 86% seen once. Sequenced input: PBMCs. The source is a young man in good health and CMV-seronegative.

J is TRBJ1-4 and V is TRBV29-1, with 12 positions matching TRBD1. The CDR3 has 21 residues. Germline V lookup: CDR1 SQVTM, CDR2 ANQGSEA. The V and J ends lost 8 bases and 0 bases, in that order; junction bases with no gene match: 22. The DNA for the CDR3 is TGCAGCCCACTCCTATCGAATTTCCCGGGACAGGGGGCTACAACTAATGAAAAACTGTTTTTT. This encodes CSPLLSNFPGQGATTNEKLFF.

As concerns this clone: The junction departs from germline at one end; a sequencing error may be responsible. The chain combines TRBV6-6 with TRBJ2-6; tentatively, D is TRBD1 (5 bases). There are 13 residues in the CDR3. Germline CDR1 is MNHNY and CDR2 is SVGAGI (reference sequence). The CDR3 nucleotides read TGTGCCAGCCGTTACTCTGGGGCCAACGGCCTGACTTTC. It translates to CASRYSGANGLTF.

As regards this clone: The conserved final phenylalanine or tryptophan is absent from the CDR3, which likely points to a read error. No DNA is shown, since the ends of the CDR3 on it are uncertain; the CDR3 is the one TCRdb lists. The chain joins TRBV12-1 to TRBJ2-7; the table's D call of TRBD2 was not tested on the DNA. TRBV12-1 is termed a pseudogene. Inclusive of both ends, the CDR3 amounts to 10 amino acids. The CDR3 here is CASSSDLRAY.

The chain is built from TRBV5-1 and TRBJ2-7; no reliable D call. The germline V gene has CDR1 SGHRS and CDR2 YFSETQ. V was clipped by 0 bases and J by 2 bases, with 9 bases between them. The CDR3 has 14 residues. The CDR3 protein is CASSLAGLTYEQYF. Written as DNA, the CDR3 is TGCGCCAGCAGCTTGGCGGGTCTTACCTACGAGCAGTACTTC.

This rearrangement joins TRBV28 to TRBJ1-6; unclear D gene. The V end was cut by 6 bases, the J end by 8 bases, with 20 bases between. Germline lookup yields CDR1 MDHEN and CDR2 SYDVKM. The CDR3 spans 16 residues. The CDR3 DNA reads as TGTGCCAGCAGCCCGGCGGGATCGAGGGCGTATTCACCCCTCCACTTT. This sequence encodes CASSPAGSRAYSPLHF.

The CDR3 DNA follows: TGCGCCAGCAGCTTGGAAGGGGGACACCAAGAGACCCAGTACTTC. Its translation is CASSLEGGHQETQYF. The chain is built from TRBV5-1 and TRBJ2-5, with D tentatively TRBD1 (6 bases). V lost 0 bases and J 0 bases, leaving 9 bases between the germline ends. The CDR3 spans 15 residues. The germline V gene encodes CDR1 SGHRS and CDR2 YFSETQ.

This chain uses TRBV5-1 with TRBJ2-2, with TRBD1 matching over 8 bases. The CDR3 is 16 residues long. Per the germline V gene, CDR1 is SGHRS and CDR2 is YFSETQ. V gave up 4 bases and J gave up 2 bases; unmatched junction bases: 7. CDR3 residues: CASSPGGTGNTGELFF. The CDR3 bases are TGCGCCAGCAGCCCCGGCGGGACAGGCAACACCGGGGAGCTGTTTTTT.

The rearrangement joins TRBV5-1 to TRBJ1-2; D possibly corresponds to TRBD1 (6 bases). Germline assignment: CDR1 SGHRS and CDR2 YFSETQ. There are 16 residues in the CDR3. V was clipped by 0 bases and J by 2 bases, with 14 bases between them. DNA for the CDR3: TGCGCCAGCAGCTTGGGGGGGCAGGGTATCAACTATGGCTACACCTTC. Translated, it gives CASSLGGQGINYGYTF. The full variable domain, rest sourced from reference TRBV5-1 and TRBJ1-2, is KAGVTQTPRYLIKTRGQQVTLSCSPISGHRSVSWYQQTPGQGLQFLFEYFSETQRNKGNFPGRFSGRQFSNSRSEMNVSTLELGDSALYLCASSLGGQGINYGYTFGSGTRLTVV.

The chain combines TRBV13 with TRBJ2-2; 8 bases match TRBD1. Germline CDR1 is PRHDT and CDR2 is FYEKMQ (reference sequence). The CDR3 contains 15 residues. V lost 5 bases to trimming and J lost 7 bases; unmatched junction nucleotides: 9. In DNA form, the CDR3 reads TGTGCCAGCAGCGCCGGGACAGGTTTAGGCGGGGAGCTGTTTTTT. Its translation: CASSAGTGLGGELFF.

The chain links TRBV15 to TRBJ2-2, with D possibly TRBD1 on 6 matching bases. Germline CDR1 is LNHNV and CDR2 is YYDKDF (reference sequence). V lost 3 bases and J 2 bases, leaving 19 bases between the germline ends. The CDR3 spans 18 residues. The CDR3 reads CATSSRSSGARNTGELFF. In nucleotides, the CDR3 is TGTGCCACCAGCAGTAGGAGTTCAGGGGCTAGAAACACCGGGGAGCTGTTTTTT.

In DNA, the CDR3 is TGTGCCAGCAGCCCGAGCGGGGGGAGCACAGATACGCAGTATTTT. Translated, it gives CASSPSGGSTDTQYF. The rearrangement links TRBV6-4 to TRBJ2-3, with 9 bases matching TRBD2. Germline assignment: CDR1 MRHNA and CDR2 SNTAGT. This CDR3 comprises 15 residues. Losses at the gene ends were 6 bases for V and 0 bases for J; bases not matched to a gene: 4.

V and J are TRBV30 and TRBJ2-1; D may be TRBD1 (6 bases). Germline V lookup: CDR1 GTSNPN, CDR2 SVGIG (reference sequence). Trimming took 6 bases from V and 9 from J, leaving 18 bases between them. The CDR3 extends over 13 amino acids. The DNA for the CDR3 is TGTGCCTGCAATTTTAGGGACATCCTTGAGCAGTTCTTC. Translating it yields CACNFRDILEQFF. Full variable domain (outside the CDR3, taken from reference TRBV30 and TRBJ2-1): SQTIHQWPATLVQPVGSPLSLECTVEGTSNPNLYWYRQAAGRGLQLLFYSVGIGQISSEVPQNLSASRPQDRQFILSSKKLLLSDSGFYLCACNFRDILEQFFGPGTRLTVL.

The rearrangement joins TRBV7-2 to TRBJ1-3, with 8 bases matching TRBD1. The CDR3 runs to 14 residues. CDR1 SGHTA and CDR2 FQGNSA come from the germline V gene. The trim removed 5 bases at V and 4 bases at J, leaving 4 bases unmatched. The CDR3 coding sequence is TGTGCCAGCAGCGGACAGGGTTCAGGAAACACCATATATTTT. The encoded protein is CASSGQGSGNTIYF.

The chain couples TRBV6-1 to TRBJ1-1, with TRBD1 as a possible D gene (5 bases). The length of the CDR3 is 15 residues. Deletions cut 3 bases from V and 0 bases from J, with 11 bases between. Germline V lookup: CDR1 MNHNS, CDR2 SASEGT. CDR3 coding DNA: TGTGCCAGCAGTGACAGGGCCGTATTGAACACTGAAGCTTTCTTT. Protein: CASSDRAVLNTEAFF.

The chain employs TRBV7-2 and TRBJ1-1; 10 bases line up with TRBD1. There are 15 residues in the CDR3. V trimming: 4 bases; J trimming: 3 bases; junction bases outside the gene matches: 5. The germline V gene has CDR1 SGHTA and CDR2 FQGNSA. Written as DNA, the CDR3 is TGTGCCAGCAGCTCCTTTGGGACAGGGGACACTGAAGCTTTCTTT. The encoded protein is CASSSFGTGDTEAFF.

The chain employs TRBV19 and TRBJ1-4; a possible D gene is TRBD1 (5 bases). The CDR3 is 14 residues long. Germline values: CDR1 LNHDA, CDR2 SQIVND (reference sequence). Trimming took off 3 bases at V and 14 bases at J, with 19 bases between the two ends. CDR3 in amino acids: CASSIGAGKGCLFF. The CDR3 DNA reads TGTGCCAGTAGTATTGGGGCAGGGAAGGGATGCCTGTTTTTT.

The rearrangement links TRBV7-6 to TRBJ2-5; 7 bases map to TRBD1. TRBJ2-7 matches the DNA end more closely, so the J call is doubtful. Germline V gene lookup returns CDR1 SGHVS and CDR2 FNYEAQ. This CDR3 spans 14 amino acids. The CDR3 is CASSLTDRDGEQYF. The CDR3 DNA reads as TGTGCCAGCAGCTTAACCGACAGGGATGGCGAGCAGTACTTC.

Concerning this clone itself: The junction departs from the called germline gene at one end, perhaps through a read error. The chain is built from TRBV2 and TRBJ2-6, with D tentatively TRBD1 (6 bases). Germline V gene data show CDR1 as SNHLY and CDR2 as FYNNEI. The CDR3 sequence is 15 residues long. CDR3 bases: TGTGCCAGCAAGGACAGAAACTCTGGGGCCAACGGCCTGACTTTC. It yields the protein CASKDRNSGANGLTF.

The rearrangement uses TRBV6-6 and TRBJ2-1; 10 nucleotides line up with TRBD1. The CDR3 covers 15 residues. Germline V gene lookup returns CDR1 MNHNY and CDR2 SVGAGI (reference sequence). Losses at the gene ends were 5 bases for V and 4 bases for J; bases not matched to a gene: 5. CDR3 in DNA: TGTGCCAGCAGTGACAGGGGACAGGGGTACAATGAGCAGTTCTTC. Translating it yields CASSDRGQGYNEQFF.

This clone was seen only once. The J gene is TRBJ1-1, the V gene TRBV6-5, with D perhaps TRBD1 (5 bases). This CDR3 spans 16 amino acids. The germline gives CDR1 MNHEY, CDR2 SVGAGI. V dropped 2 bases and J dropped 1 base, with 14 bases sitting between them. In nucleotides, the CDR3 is TGTGCCAGCAGTTACACCGCAGGGAACGCGAACACTGAAGCTTTCTTT. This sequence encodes CASSYTAGNANTEAFF.

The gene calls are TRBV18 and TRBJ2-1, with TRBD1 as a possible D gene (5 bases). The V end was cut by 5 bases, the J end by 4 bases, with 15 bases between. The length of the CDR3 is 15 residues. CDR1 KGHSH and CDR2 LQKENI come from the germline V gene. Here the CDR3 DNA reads TGTGCCAGCTCATCGTCCACAGGAGTGTACAATGAGCAGTTCTTC. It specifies CASSSSTGVYNEQFF.

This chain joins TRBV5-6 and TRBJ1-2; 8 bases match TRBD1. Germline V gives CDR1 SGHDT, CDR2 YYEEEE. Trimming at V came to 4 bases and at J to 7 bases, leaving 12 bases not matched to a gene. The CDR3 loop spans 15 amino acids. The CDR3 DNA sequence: TGTGCCAGCAGCGTTTTGGATACAGGGGGAGGTGGCTACACCTTC. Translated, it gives CASSVLDTGGGGYTF.

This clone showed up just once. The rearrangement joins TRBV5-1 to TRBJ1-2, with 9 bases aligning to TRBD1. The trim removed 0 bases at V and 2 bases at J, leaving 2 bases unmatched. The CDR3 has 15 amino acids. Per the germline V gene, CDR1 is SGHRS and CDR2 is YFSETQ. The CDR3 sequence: CASSLGGQGNYGYTF. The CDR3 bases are TGCGCCAGCAGCTTGGGCGGACAGGGGAACTATGGCTACACCTTC.

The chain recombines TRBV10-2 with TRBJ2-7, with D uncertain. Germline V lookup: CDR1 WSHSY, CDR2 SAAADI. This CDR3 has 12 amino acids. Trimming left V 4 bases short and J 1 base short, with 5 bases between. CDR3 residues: CASSVQSYEQYF. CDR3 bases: TGCGCCAGCAGTGTTCAGTCCTACGAGCAGTACTTC.

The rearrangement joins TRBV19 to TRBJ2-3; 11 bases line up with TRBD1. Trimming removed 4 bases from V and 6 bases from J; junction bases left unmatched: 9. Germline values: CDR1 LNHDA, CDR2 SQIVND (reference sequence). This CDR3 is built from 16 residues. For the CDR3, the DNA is TGTGCCAGTAGTAGAGGGACAGGGGGACTAATTGATACGCAGTATTTT. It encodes CASSRGTGGLIDTQYF.

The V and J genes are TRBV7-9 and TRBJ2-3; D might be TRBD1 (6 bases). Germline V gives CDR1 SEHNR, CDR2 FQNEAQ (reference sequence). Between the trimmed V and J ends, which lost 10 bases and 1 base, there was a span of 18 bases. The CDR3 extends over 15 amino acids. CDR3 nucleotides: TGTGCCACCCAGACAGGACTCTCTGGCACAGATACGCAGTATTTT. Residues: CATQTGLSGTDTQYF.

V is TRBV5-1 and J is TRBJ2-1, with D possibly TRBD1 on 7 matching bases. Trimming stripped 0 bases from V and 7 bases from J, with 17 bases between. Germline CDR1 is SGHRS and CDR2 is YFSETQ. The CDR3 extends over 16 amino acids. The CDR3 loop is CASSLEWQGGRNEQFF. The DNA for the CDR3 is TGCGCCAGCAGCTTGGAATGGCAGGGGGGAAGGAATGAGCAGTTCTTC.

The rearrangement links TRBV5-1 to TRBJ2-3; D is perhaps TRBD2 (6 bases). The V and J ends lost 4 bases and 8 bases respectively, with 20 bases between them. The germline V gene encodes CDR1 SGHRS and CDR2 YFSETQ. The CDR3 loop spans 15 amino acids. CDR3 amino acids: CASSPEGQSQGTQYF. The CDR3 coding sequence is TGCGCCAGCAGCCCGGAGGGCCAGAGTCAAGGTACGCAGTATTTT.

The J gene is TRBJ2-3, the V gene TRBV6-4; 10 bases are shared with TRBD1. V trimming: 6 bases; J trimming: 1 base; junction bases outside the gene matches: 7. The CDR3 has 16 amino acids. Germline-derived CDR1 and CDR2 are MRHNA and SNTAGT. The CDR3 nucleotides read TGTGCCAGCAGCCACGACGGGACAGGGGGCACAGATACGCAGTATTTT. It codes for CASSHDGTGGTDTQYF.